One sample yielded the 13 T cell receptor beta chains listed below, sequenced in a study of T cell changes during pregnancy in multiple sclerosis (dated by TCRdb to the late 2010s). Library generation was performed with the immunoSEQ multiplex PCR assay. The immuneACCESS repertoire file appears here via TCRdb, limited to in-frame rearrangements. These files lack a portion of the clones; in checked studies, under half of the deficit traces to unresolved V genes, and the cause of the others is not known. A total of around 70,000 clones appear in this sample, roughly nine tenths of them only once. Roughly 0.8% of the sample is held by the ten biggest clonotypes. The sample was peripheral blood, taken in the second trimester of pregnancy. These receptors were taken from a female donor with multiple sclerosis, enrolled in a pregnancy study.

CDR3 bases: TGTGCCAGCGTCGCTGTCCCGGGGGGGCATTATGAGCAGTTCTTC. This sequence encodes CASVAVPGGHYEQFF. This sequence joins TRBV4-2 and TRBJ2-1, with 8 positions matching TRBD2. Germline values: CDR1 LGHNA, CDR2 YNFKEQ. The CDR3 is 15 residues long. With V trimmed by 8 bases and J by 8 bases, 14 bases remained unmatched.

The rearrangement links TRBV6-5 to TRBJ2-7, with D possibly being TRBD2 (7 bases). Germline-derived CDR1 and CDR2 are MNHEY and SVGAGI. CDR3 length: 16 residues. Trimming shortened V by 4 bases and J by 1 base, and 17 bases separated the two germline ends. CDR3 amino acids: CASSSERRGPSYEQYF. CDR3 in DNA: TGTGCCAGCAGTTCAGAGCGGCGGGGGCCTTCCTACGAGCAGTACTTC.

The CDR3 here is CASSQAILYGYTF. DNA of the CDR3: TGTGCCAGCAGTCAGGCGATCCTCTATGGCTACACCTTC. The chain links TRBV2 to TRBJ1-2; no clear D. V was shortened by 5 bases and J by 4 bases, with 11 bases between the two germline ends. CDR1 is SNHLY and CDR2 is FYNNEI in the germline V gene. The CDR3 is 13 amino acids.

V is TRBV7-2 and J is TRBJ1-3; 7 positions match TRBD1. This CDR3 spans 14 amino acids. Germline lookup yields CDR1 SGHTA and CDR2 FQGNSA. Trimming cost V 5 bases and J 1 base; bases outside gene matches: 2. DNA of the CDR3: TGTGCCAGCAGCACCAGGGGGTCTGGAAACACCATATATTTT. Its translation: CASSTRGSGNTIYF. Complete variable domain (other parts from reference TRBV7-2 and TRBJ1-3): GAGVSQSPSNKVTEKGKDVELRCDPISGHTALYWYRQSLGQGLEFLIYFQGNSAPDKSGLPSDRFSAERTGGSVSTLTIQRTQQEDSAVYLCASSTRGSGNTIYFGEGSWLTVV.

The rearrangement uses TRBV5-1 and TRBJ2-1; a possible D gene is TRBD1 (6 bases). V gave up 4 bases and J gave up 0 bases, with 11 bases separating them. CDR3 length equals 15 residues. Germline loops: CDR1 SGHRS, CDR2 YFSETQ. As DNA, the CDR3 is TGCGCCAGCAGCCCAGTCAGGGGCTCCTACAATGAGCAGTTCTTC. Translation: CASSPVRGSYNEQFF.

The CDR3 is CASSVGLAGGSEQFF. The CDR3 coding sequence is TGTGCCAGCAGCGTAGGGCTAGCGGGGGGGTCTGAGCAGTTCTTC. The V gene is TRBV9, the J gene TRBJ2-1; 12 bases match TRBD2. Per germline, CDR1 SGDLS and CDR2 YYNGEE. This CDR3 region has 15 residues. Germline trimming cut 0 bases from V and 9 bases from J; bases unmatched to any gene: 4.

CDR3 protein: CASSLGAGGASYEQYF. CDR3 nucleotides: TGTGCCAGCAGCTTAGGGGCGGGGGGGGCCTCCTACGAGCAGTACTTC. This rearrangement joins TRBV7-2 to TRBJ2-7; 9 nucleotides align to TRBD2. The germline V gene encodes CDR1 SGHTA and CDR2 FQGNSA. This CDR3 has 16 residues. The J segment lost 0 bases and the V segment lost 1 base, leaving 4 bases of the junction unmatched.

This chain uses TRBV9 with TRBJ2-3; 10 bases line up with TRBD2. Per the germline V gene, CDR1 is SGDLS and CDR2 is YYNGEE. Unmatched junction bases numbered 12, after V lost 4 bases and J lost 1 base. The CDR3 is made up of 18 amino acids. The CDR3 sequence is CASSPRGLAGVGTDTQYF. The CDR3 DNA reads TGTGCCAGCAGCCCCCGCGGGCTAGCGGGGGTAGGCACAGATACGCAGTATTTT.

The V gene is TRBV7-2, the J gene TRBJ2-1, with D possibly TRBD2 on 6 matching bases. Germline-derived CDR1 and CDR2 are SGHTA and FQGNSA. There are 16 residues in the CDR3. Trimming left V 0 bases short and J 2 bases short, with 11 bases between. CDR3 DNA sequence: TGTGCCAGCAGCTTAGCGGGCGGGGTCACCTACAATGAGCAGTTCTTC. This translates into CASSLAGGVTYNEQFF.

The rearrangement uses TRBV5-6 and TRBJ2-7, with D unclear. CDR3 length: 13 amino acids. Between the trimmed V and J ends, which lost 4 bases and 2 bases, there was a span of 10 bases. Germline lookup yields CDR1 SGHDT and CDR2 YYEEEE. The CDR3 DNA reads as TGTGCCAGCAGCCCGTCTAGAGCCTACGAGCAGTACTTC. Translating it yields CASSPSRAYEQYF.

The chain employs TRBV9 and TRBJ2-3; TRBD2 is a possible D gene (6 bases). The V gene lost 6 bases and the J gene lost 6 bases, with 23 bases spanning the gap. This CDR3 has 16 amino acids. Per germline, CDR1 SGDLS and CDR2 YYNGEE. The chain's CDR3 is CASTSGLRSGEDTQYF. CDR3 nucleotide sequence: TGTGCCAGCACGAGCGGCCTGAGGTCGGGGGAGGATACGCAGTATTTT.

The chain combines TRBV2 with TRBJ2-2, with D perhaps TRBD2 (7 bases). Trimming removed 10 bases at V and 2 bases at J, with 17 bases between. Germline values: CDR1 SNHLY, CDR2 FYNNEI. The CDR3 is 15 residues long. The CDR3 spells CATTRWGGNTGELFF. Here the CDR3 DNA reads TGTGCCACCACCCGCTGGGGGGGCAACACCGGGGAGCTGTTTTTT.

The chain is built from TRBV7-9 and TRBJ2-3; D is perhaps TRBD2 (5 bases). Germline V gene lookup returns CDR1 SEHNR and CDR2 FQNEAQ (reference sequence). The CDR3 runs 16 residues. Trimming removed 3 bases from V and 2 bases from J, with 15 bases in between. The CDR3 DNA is TGTGCCAGCAGCTTCCTCTTAGGACTGGTCACAGATACGCAGTATTTT. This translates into CASSFLLGLVTDTQYF. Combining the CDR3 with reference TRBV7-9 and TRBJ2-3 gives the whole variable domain DTGVSQNPRHKITKRGQNVTFRCDPISEHNRLYWYRQTLGQGPEFLTYFQNEAQLEKSRLLSDRFSAERPKGSFSTLEIQRTEQGDSAMYLCASSFLLGLVTDTQYFGPGTRLTVL.